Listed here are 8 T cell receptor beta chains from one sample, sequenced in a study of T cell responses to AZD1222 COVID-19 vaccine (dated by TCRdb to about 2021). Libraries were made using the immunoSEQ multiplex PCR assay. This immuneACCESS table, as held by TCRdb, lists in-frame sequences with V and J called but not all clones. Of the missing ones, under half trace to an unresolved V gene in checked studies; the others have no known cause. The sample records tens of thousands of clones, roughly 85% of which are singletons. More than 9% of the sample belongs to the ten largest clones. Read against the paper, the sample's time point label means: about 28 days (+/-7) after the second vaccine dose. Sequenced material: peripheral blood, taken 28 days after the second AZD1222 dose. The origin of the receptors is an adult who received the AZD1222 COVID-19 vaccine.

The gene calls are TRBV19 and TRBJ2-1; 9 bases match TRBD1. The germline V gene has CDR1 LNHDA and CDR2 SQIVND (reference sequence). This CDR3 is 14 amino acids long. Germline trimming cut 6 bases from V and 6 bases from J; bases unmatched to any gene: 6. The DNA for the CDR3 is TGTGCCAGTAGCCCGGGACAGGGAGTCAATGAGCAGTTCTTC. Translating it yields CASSPGQGVNEQFF.

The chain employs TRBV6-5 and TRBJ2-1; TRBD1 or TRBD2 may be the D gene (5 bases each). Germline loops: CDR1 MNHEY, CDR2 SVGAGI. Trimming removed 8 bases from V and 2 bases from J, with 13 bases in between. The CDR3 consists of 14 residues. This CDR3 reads CASSGIGAYNEQFF. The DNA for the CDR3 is TGTGCCAGCTCCGGGATAGGGGCCTACAATGAGCAGTTCTTC.

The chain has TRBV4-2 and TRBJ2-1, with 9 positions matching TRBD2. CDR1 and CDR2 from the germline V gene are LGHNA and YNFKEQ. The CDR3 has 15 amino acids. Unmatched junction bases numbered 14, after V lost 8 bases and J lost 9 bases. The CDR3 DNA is TGTGCCAGCTTACCCGCTAGCGGGGTTTACGCTGAGCAGTTCTTC. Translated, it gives CASLPASGVYAEQFF.

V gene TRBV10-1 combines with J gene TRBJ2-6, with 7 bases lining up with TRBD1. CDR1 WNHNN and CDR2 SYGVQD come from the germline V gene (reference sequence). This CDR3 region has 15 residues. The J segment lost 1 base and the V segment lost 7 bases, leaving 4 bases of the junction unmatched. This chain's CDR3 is CASTRQGSGANVLTF. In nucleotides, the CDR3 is TGCGCCAGCACTCGACAGGGATCTGGGGCCAACGTCCTGACTTTC.

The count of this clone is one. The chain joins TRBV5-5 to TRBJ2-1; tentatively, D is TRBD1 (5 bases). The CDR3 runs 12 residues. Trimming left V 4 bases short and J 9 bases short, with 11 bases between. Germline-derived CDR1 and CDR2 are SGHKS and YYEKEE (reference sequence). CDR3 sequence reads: CASSQQGREQFF. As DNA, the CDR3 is TGTGCCAGCAGCCAGCAGGGCCGTGAGCAGTTCTTC.

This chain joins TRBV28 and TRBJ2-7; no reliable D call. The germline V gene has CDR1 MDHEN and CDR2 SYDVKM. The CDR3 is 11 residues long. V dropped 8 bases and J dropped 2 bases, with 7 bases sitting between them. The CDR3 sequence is CASGPPYEQYF. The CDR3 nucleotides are TGTGCCAGCGGCCCACCCTACGAGCAGTACTTC. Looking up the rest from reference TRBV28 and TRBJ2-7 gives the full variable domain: DVKVTQSSRYLVKRTGEKVFLECVQDMDHENMFWYRQDPGLGLRLIYFSYDVKMKEKGDIPEGYSVSREKKERFSLILESASTNQTSMYLCASGPPYEQYFGPGTRLTVT.

The CDR3: CASSQTTSGASTHYEQYF. The CDR3 bases are TGTGCCAGCAGCCAAACCACTAGCGGGGCATCAACGCACTACGAGCAGTACTTC. This chain joins TRBV4-2 and TRBJ2-7, with TRBD2 matching 10 bases. With V trimmed by 2 bases and J by 3 bases, 13 bases remained unmatched. CDR3 size: 18 residues. CDR1 is LGHNA, CDR2 YNFKEQ, per germline.

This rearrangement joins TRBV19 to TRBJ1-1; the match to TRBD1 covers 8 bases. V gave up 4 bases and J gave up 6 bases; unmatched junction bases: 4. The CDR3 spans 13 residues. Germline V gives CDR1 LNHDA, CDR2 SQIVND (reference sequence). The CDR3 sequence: CASSKQGVAEAFF. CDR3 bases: TGTGCCAGTAGTAAACAGGGGGTCGCTGAAGCTTTCTTT. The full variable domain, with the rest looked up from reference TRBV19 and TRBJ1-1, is DGGITQSPKYLFRKEGQNVTLSCEQNLNHDAMYWYRQDPGQGLRLIYYSQIVNDFQKGDIAEGYSVSREKKESFPLTVTSAQKNPTAFYLCASSKQGVAEAFFGQGTRLTVV.